This TCR beta chain was sequenced during a study of CD8+ T cells in alopecia areata. Overall study: Tofacitinib continued for 6 to 18 months and was then withheld for 6 months.

The V gene end was trimmed by 0 bases and the J gene end by 6 bases; junction bases not matched to a gene: 4. This CDR3 has 14 residues. Germline CDR1 MNHNY, CDR2 SVGAGI (reference sequence). It was cDNA, reverse transcribed from extracted RNA, that served as the sequencing template. TCRdb's copy holds only in-frame clones and misses some; the assay was immunoSEQ multiplex PCR. The sample holds about 220,000 clones, less than 75% seen once. This clone occurred a few times. The sample's treatment: oral pan-JAK inhibitor, 5-10 mg twice daily. This TCR came from a human donor with alopecia areata. Sequenced here: CD4+ T cells sorted from blood, sampled at week 4, from a patient treated with tofacitinib. The V call is TRBV6-6, the J call TRBJ1-2; 7 bases fit TRBD1. The CDR3 DNA reads TGTGCCAGCAGTTACTCCTTAACAGGGGATGGCTACACCTTC. As protein: CASSYSLTGDGYTF.